Below are 18 T cell receptor beta chains sequenced from a single sample in a study of T-cell memory formation after mild COVID-19. A single record per CDR3 protein comes from TCRdb applying MiXCR to the 5' RACE reads. Counted here are approximately 580,000 distinct CDR3 sequences, around 21% occurring once; the ten biggest clones make up approximately 13%. Specimen: PBMCs or a T cell subset sorted from them (not recorded which). These receptors all come from an adult woman who had mild COVID-19 (a few samples of this study predate the infection). Cell type and time point are not known.

The gene calls are TRBV10-3 and TRBJ2-1; 7 nucleotides match TRBD2. CDR1 is ENHRY, CDR2 SYGVKD, per germline. J was trimmed by 6 bases and V by 0 bases; bases with no gene match: 11. The CDR3 loop spans 17 amino acids. The CDR3 loop reads CAISESIYGLVVNEQFF. In DNA, the CDR3 is TGTGCCATCAGTGAGTCGATATATGGACTAGTCGTCAATGAGCAGTTCTTC.

The chain links TRBV27 to TRBJ2-7; D assignment may be TRBD1 or TRBD2 (5 bases each). V lost 7 bases, J lost 5 bases, and 15 bases lay in between. The CDR3 spans 13 residues. Germline loops: CDR1 MNHEY, CDR2 SMNVEV (reference sequence). CDR3: CASTQRGLNEQYF. The CDR3 DNA reads TGTGCCAGCACTCAGAGGGGCCTGAACGAGCAGTACTTC.

V gene TRBV3-1 combines with J gene TRBJ2-2; the D gene is possibly TRBD2 (6 bases). The CDR3 runs 15 residues. Trimming took 8 bases from V and 3 from J, leaving 16 bases between them. Germline values: CDR1 LGHDT, CDR2 YNNKEL (reference sequence). In nucleotides, the CDR3 is TGTGCCAGCCGGGGCGGGGAAACGTACACCGGGGAGCTGTTTTTT. It is translated as CASRGGETYTGELFF.

This clonotype appeared a few times. The chain couples TRBV5-1 to TRBJ2-1, with 11 bases aligning to TRBD2. Germline CDR1 reads SGHRS; CDR2 reads YFSETQ. The CDR3 spans 15 residues. V shed 2 bases and J 8 bases; nucleotides not matched to a gene: 6. The CDR3 sequence is CASSFTSGSSHEQFF. The CDR3 region has the DNA TGCGCCAGCAGCTTTACTAGCGGGAGTTCCCATGAGCAGTTCTTC.

J is TRBJ2-7 and V is TRBV7-9; 11 positions agree with TRBD1. This CDR3 has 15 residues. Germline loops: CDR1 SEHNR, CDR2 FQNEAQ (reference sequence). With V trimmed by 6 bases and J by 5 bases, 9 bases remained unmatched. This CDR3 is CASSPKDRGPNEQYF. Here the CDR3 DNA reads TGTGCCAGCAGTCCAAAGGACAGGGGGCCTAACGAGCAGTACTTC.

The chain combines TRBV24-1 with TRBJ2-7; no definite D call. The CDR3 length is 15 residues. CDR1 and CDR2 (germline): KGHDR, SFDVKD. The V end lost 3 bases, the J end lost 3 bases, and 14 bases lay between the germline ends. The CDR3 DNA sequence: TGTGCCACCAGTGATCCCCACGGTAAGGACTACGAGCAGTACTTC. Translating gives CATSDPHGKDYEQYF.

This clonotype was counted a few times. This sequence joins TRBV20-1 and TRBJ1-3; D is uncertain. V was shortened by 6 bases and J by 0 bases, with 15 bases between the two germline ends. Germline V lookup: CDR1 DFQATT, CDR2 SNEGSKA (reference sequence). The CDR3 sequence is 15 residues long. DNA for the CDR3: TGCAGTGCCCAATCGAGAGGGCTCTCTGGAAACACCATATATTTT. Translated: CSAQSRGLSGNTIYF.

V is TRBV9 and J is TRBJ1-2; D is unresolved. This CDR3 is built from 13 residues. From germline, CDR1 is SGDLS and CDR2 YYNGEE. The V end lost 0 bases, the J end lost 7 bases, and 10 bases lay between the germline ends. In DNA form, the CDR3 reads TGTGCCAGCAGCGTAGAGCAAGGGAGTGGCTACACCTTC. Its protein product is CASSVEQGSGYTF. Together with reference TRBV9 and TRBJ1-2, the CDR3 gives the full variable domain: DSGVTQTPKHLITATGQRVTLRCSPRSGDLSVYWYQQSLDQGLQFLIQYYNGEERAKGNILERFSAQQFPDLHSELNLSSLELGDSALYFCASSVEQGSGYTFGSGTRLTVV.

Written as DNA, the CDR3 is TGTGCCAGCAGCCGCCCGGGACTAGCGTGGTCCGGGGGAAACATTCAGTACTTC. Translating it yields CASSRPGLAWSGGNIQYF. The chain uses TRBV11-2 and TRBJ2-4, with 10 bases lining up with TRBD2. The germline V gene has CDR1 SGHAT and CDR2 FQNNGV. The CDR3 totals 18 residues. The V gene end was trimmed by 5 bases and the J gene end by 6 bases; junction bases not matched to a gene: 16.

This clonotype was recorded a few times. The V gene is TRBV7-9, the J gene TRBJ2-3, with a tentative D call TRBD1 (5 bases). This CDR3 has 16 residues. V gave up 5 bases and J gave up 8 bases, with 23 bases separating them. Germline V gives CDR1 SEHNR, CDR2 FQNEAQ (reference sequence). As DNA, the CDR3 is TGTGCCAGCAGCGCGGACCAGGGTATCAGACCTTTTACGCAGTATTTT. Translating gives CASSADQGIRPFTQYF.

This clonotype was counted a few times. The gene calls are TRBV3-1 and TRBJ2-3; D gene uncertain. The CDR3 loop spans 14 amino acids. V was cut by 4 bases and J by 7 bases, with 15 bases left in between. Germline V CDR1 and CDR2: LGHDT, YNNKEL (reference sequence). The CDR3 spells CASSRRIPPNTQYF. The CDR3 bases are TGTGCCAGCAGCCGTCGAATACCACCAAATACGCAGTATTTT.

The chain links TRBV11-2 to TRBJ2-2; TRBD1 or TRBD2 may be the D gene (5 bases each). Germline CDR1 is SGHAT and CDR2 is FQNNGV. Trimming stripped 0 bases from V and 6 bases from J, with 8 bases between. The CDR3 consists of 14 residues. CDR3 in DNA: TGTGCCAGCAGCTTAGACAGGGACGCCGGGGAGCTGTTTTTT. Its protein is CASSLDRDAGELFF.

The table lists this clonotype with a few counts. The V call is TRBV12-3 or TRBV12-4, the J call TRBJ1-1; 7 nucleotides line up with TRBD1. With 6 bases clipped from V and 8 bases from J, the junction kept 12 bases outside the gene matches. The CDR3 is 14 residues long. CDR3 in amino acids: CASRYNRGISEAFF. The CDR3 DNA follows: TGTGCCAGCAGGTACAACAGGGGTATCTCCGAAGCTTTCTTT.

J is TRBJ2-7 and V is TRBV2, with 7 bases aligning to TRBD2. Germline V gene data show CDR1 as SNHLY and CDR2 as FYNNEI. V shed 4 bases and J 2 bases; nucleotides not matched to a gene: 11. CDR3 size: 16 residues. The CDR3 DNA sequence: TGTGCCAGCAGTGTCGCTCTCCAGGGAGGGACCTACGAGCAGTACTTC. This encodes CASSVALQGGTYEQYF.

The gene calls are TRBV9 and TRBJ2-2; TRBD2 matches at 12 bases. The length of the CDR3 is 15 residues. Germline V gene sequence: CDR1 SGDLS, CDR2 YYNGEE. The V gene end was trimmed by 7 bases and the J gene end by 4 bases; junction bases not matched to a gene: 5. CDR3 coding DNA: TGTGCCAGCGACGCTAGCGGGAGGGCCACCGGGGAGCTGTTTTTT. Protein: CASDASGRATGELFF.

This clonotype was detected only a few times. This chain connects TRBV14 to TRBJ2-1; no clear D. Germline V gives CDR1 SGHDN, CDR2 FVKESK. The length of the CDR3 is 12 residues. Trimming took off 0 bases at V and 9 bases at J, with 6 bases between the two ends. In nucleotides, the CDR3 is TGTGCCAGCAGCCAAGATCGGGTTGAGCAGTTCTTC. This encodes CASSQDRVEQFF.

The J gene is TRBJ1-1, the V gene TRBV12-3 or TRBV12-4; D is uncertain. The CDR3 totals 13 residues. V was trimmed by 4 bases and J by 4 bases, leaving 10 bases between them. The CDR3 coding sequence is TGTGCCAGCAGTTGGGTAGATCCCACTGAAGCTTTCTTT. It yields the protein CASSWVDPTEAFF.

The sample holds a few counts of this clonotype. The gene calls are TRBV24-1 and TRBJ2-6; 7 bases match TRBD1. The CDR3 has 15 residues. J was trimmed by 2 bases and V by 4 bases; bases with no gene match: 1. Germline CDR1 is KGHDR and CDR2 is SFDVKD. CDR3 sequence: CATSDQGAGANVLTF. CDR3 nucleotides: TGTGCCACCAGTGACCAGGGGGCTGGGGCCAACGTCCTGACTTTC.